This T cell receptor (beta chain) was captured by sequencing in a study of T cell responses to AZD1222 COVID-19 vaccine. Whole-study findings and limits: At baseline, seropositivity was found in only a handful of AZD1222 recipients.

The data were produced by immunoSEQ multiplex PCR, yet TCRdb's version contains in-frame clones alone and is incomplete. The data contain roughly 13,000 clones, approximately 84% of them singletons. Second doses at about 4 or about 12 weeks were pooled. The CDR3 is 14 amino acids. Trimming removed 0 bases at V and 9 bases at J, with 10 bases between. Germline V gene lookup returns CDR1 SGHRS and CDR2 YFSETQ. In this sample, this clone turned up once. Its antigen is unidentified. The TCR sequence derives from an adult who received the AZD1222 COVID-19 vaccine. The chain carries TRBV5-1 and TRBJ1-6; possibly TRBD1 for D (5 bases). Sample: peripheral blood, taken 28 days after the second AZD1222 dose. The CDR3 region is CASSLEEGFSPLHF. The CDR3, as DNA: TGCGCCAGCAGCTTGGAGGAGGGGTTTTCACCCCTCCACTTT.